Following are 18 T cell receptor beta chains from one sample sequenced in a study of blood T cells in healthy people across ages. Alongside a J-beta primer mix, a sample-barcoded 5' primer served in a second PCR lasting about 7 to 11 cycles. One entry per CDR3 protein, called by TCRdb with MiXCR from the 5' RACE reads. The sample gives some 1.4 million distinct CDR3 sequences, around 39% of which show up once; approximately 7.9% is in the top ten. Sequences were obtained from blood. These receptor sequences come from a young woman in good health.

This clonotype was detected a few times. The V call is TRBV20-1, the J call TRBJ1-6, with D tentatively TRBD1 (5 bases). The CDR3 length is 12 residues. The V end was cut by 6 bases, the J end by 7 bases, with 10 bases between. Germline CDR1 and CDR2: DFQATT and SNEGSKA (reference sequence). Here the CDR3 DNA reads TGCAGTGCCCCAGACAGCAATTCACCCCTCCACTTT. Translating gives CSAPDSNSPLHF.

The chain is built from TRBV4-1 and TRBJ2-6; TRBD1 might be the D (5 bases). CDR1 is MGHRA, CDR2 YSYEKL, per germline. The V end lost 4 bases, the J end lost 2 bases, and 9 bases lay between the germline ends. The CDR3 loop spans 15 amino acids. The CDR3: CASSPDSAGANVLTF. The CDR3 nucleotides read TGCGCCAGCAGCCCCGACAGTGCTGGGGCCAACGTCCTGACTTTC.

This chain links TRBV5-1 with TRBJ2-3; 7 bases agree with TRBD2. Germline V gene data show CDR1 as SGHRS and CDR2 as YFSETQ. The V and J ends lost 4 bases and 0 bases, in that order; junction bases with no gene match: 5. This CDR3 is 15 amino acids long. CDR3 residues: CASSPLAESTDTQYF. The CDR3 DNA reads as TGCGCCAGCAGCCCCCTAGCGGAGAGCACAGATACGCAGTATTTT.

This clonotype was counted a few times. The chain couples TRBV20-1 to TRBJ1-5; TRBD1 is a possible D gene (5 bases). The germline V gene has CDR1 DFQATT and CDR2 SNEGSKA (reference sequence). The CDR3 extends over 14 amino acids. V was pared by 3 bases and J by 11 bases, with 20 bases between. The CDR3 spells CSARGIGHAQSQHF. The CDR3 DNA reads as TGCAGTGCTAGGGGCATCGGACATGCCCAATCCCAGCATTTT.

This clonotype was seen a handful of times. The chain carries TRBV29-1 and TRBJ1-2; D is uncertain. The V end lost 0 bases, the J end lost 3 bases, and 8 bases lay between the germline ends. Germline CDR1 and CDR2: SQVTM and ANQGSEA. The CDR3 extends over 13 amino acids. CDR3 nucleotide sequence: TGCAGCGTTGAAGATAAGGTGGACTATGGCTACACCTTC. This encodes CSVEDKVDYGYTF.

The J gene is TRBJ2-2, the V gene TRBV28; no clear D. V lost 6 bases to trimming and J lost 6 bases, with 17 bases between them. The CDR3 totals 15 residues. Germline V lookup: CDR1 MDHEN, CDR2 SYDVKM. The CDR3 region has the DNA TGTGCCAGCAGGGACCAACAGAGGCTATCCGGGGAGCTGTTTTTT. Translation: CASRDQQRLSGELFF.

For the CDR3, the DNA is TGTGCCAGCAGCCTCCGCCTCGGCGGGGGGGGCATGGTCACAGATACGCAGTATTTT. Residues: CASSLRLGGGGMVTDTQYF. The J gene is TRBJ2-3, the V gene TRBV3-1, with 9 bases that match TRBD2. Germline-derived CDR1 and CDR2 are LGHDT and YNNKEL (reference sequence). V was clipped by 4 bases and J by 2 bases; unmatched bases: 16. This CDR3 is built from 19 residues.

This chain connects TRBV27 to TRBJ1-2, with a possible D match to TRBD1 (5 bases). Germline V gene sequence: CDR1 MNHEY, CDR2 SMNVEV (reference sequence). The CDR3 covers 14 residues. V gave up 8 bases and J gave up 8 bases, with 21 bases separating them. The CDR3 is CASGVVGPLGGYTF. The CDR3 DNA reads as TGTGCCAGCGGAGTTGTGGGACCCCTGGGGGGCTACACCTTC.

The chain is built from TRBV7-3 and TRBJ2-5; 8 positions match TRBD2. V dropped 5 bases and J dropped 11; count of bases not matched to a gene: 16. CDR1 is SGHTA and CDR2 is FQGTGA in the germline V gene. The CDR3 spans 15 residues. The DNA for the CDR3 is TGTGCCAGCAGCCTACAAGGCGGGGGGCTAAATGAGCAGTACTTC. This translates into CASSLQGGGLNEQYF.

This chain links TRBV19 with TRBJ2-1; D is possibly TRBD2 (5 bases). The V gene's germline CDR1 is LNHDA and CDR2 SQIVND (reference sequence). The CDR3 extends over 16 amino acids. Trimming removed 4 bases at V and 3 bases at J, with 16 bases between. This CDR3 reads CASSTLPLGGYNEQFF. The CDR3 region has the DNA TGTGCCAGTAGTACTCTGCCGCTCGGAGGCTACAATGAGCAGTTCTTC.

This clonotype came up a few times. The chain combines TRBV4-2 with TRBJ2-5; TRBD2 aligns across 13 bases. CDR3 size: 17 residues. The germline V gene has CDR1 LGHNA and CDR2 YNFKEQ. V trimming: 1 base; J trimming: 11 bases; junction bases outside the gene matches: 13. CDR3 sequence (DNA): TGTGCCAGCAGCCAAGTCCCAACTAGCGGGGGGGAAGATGAGCAGTACTTC. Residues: CASSQVPTSGGEDEQYF.

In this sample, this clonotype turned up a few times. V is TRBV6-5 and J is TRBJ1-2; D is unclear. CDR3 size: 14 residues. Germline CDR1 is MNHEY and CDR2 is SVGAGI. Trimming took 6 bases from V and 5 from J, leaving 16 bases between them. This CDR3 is CASSPRSGLYGYTF. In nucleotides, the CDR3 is TGTGCCAGCAGCCCCCGGTCGGGTCTTTATGGCTACACCTTC.

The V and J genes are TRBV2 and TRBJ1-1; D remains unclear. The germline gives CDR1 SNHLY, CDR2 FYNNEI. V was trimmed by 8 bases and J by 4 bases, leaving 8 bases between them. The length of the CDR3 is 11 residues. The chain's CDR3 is CASRLTTEAFF. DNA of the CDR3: TGTGCCAGCCGACTGACCACTGAAGCTTTCTTT.

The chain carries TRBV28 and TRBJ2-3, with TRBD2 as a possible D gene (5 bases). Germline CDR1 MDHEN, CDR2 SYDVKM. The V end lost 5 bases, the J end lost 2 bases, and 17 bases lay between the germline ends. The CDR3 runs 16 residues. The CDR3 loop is CASSPRARTYTDTQYF. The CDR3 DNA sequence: TGTGCCAGCAGTCCCCGGGCCCGGACTTACACAGATACGCAGTATTTT.

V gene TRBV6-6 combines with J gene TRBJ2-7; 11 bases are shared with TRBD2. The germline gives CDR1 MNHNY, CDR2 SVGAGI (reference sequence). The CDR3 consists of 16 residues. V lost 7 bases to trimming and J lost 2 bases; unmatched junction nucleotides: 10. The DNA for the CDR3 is TGTGCCAGCACCGACTCTAGCGGGGGGCCGACCTACGAGCAGTACTTC. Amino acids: CASTDSSGGPTYEQYF.

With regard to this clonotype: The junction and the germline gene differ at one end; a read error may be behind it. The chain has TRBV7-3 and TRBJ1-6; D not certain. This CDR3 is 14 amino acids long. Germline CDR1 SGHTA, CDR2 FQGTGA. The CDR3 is CASSLYSSNSPLHF. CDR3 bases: TGTGCCAGCAGCTTATACTCCTCTAATTCACCCCTCCACTTT.

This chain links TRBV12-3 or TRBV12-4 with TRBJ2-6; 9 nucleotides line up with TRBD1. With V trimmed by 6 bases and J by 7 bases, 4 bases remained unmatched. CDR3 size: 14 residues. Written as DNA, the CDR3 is TGTGCCAGCAGCCTACAGGGGGCAGCCAACGTCCTGACTTTC. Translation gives CASSLQGAANVLTF.

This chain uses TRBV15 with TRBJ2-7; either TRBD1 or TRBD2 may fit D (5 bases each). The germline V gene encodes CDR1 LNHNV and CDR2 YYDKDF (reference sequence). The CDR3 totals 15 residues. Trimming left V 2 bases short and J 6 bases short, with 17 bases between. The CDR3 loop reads CATSRSGAQSGEQYF. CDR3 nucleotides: TGTGCCACCAGCAGATCCGGGGCACAGTCGGGCGAGCAGTACTTC. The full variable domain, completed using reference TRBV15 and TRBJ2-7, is DAMVIQNPRYQVTQFGKPVTLSCSQTLNHNVMYWYQQKSSQAPKLLFHYYDKDFNNEADTPDNFQSRRPNTSFCFLDIRSPGLGDTAMYLCATSRSGAQSGEQYFGPGTRLTVT.